These 20 T cell receptor beta chains came from one sample sequenced in a study of blood T cell repertoires in COVID-19. Generated by immunoSEQ multiplex PCR, the TCRdb table keeps only in-frame clones and is missing some. This sample has about 140,000 clones, with about four fifths found just once. The sequencing input was peripheral blood. The receptors come from a human donor in a cohort sampled during active COVID-19.

This clone showed up just once. The CDR3 DNA reads TGTGCCAGCAGCTTTGGACAGGGCATGGGCAATGAGCAGTTCTTC. It specifies CASSFGQGMGNEQFF. This sequence joins TRBV13 and TRBJ2-1; 8 bases map to TRBD1. Germline lookup yields CDR1 PRHDT and CDR2 FYEKMQ (reference sequence). The CDR3 has 15 residues. The V and J ends lost 3 bases and 6 bases, in that order; junction bases with no gene match: 7. The full variable domain, with the rest looked up from reference TRBV13 and TRBJ2-1, is AAGVIQSPRHLIKEKRETATLKCYPIPRHDTVYWYQQGPGQDPQFLISFYEKMQSDKGSIPDRFSAQQFSDYHSELNMSSLELGDSALYFCASSFGQGMGNEQFFGPGTRLTVL.

In regard to this clone: One end of the junction does not line up with germline, which may come from a read error. V usage is TRBV18 and J usage is TRBJ1-1; D is possibly TRBD1 (5 bases). CDR1 KGHSH and CDR2 LQKENI come from the germline V gene. The CDR3 is made up of 13 amino acids. The CDR3 loop reads CASSPGQNAEAFF. The DNA for the CDR3 is TGTGCCAGCTCACCGGGGCAGAACGCTGAAGCTTTCTTT.

This chain joins TRBV6-5 and TRBJ1-6; possible D gene TRBD1, 6 bases. Germline-derived CDR1 and CDR2 are MNHEY and SVGAGI. Trimming shortened V by 5 bases and J by 7 bases, and 12 bases separated the two germline ends. The CDR3 is 14 amino acids. The CDR3 nucleotides are TGTGCCAGCAGTCTAGGGGGGGTAAATTCACCCCTCCACTTT. It encodes CASSLGGVNSPLHF.

The V call is TRBV6-5, the J call TRBJ1-3; perhaps TRBD1 as D (5 bases). The CDR3 spans 15 residues. Germline CDR1 reads MNHEY; CDR2 reads SVGAGI. The V end was cut by 5 bases, the J end by 4 bases, with 15 bases between. The CDR3 DNA reads as TGTGCCAGCAGTCGCACAGGTTTCCCCGGAAACACCATATATTTT. Encoded protein: CASSRTGFPGNTIYF.

The chain employs TRBV18 and TRBJ1-5, with D maybe TRBD1 (6 bases). The CDR3 length is 14 residues. V was trimmed by 4 bases and J by 6 bases, leaving 13 bases between them. Per the germline V gene, CDR1 is KGHSH and CDR2 is LQKENI. The CDR3 DNA follows: TGTGCCAGCTCACGGTCAGGGGAGGGTCAGCCCCAGCATTTT. This translates into CASSRSGEGQPQHF.

The chain combines TRBV15 with TRBJ1-2, with D possibly matching TRBD1 (6 bases). This CDR3 spans 13 amino acids. Germline values: CDR1 LNHNV, CDR2 YYDKDF (reference sequence). Trimming shortened V by 5 bases and J by 5 bases, and 12 bases separated the two germline ends. The DNA for the CDR3 is TGTGCCACCAGCCGCAAACAGGGATATGGCTACACCTTC. Translated: CATSRKQGYGYTF.

The rearrangement joins TRBV5-1 to TRBJ2-7; the match to TRBD2 covers 11 bases. V shed 6 bases and J 1 base; nucleotides not matched to a gene: 6. CDR3 size: 15 residues. The germline gives CDR1 SGHRS, CDR2 YFSETQ. The CDR3 coding sequence is TGCGCCAGCACCGCTACTAGCGGGAGTTCCTACGAGCAGTACTTC. Protein: CASTATSGSSYEQYF.

Here the CDR3 reads CASSVNHGGNEKLFF. CDR3 DNA sequence: TGTGCCAGTAGTGTTAATCACGGGGGGAATGAAAAACTGTTTTTT. The chain carries TRBV19 and TRBJ1-4, with a weak D call TRBD1 (5 bases). The CDR3 has 15 residues. The germline V gene encodes CDR1 LNHDA and CDR2 SQIVND (reference sequence). Between the trimmed V and J ends, which lost 5 bases and 5 bases, there was a span of 15 bases.

This clone was seen more than once but under ten times. The chain links TRBV27 to TRBJ1-1; TRBD1 agrees at 7 bases. CDR1 is MNHEY and CDR2 is SMNVEV in the germline V gene (reference sequence). This CDR3 spans 16 amino acids. Trimming at V came to 5 bases and at J to 7 bases, leaving 16 bases not matched to a gene. CDR3 in DNA: TGTGCCAGCAGTGCGGGGGGAAACAGGGGACGATTTGAAGCTTTCTTT. It translates to CASSAGGNRGRFEAFF.

This chain links TRBV4-1 with TRBJ2-3, with 7 bases aligning to TRBD2. The germline CDR1 and CDR2 sequences are MGHRA and YSYEKL. This CDR3 has 13 amino acids. Trimming removed 5 bases from V and 4 bases from J; junction bases left unmatched: 3. CDR3 sequence (DNA): TGCGCCAGCAGCGGACTAGTTTCAGATACGCAGTATTTT. Amino acid sequence: CASSGLVSDTQYF.

The chain joins TRBV6-6 to TRBJ1-2; D is undetermined. The length of the CDR3 is 12 residues. Germline CDR1 and CDR2: MNHNY and SVGAGI (reference sequence). V was pared by 7 bases and J by 3 bases, with 9 bases between. CDR3 sequence reads: CASTGFDYGYTF. CDR3 nucleotide sequence: TGTGCCAGCACCGGGTTCGACTATGGCTACACCTTC.

The CDR3 nucleotides read TGTGCCAGCAGTTTGAGGGCCGGCGAGCAGTACTTC. This translates into CASSLRAGEQYF. V is TRBV28 and J is TRBJ2-7, with D possibly matching TRBD2 (5 bases). V lost 3 bases, J lost 6 bases, and 9 bases lay in between. This CDR3 has 12 amino acids. CDR1 and CDR2 from the germline V gene are MDHEN and SYDVKM.

This clone was observed once. The genes are TRBV18 and TRBJ1-1; 8 positions agree with TRBD1. The V gene end was trimmed by 4 bases and the J gene end by 11 bases; junction bases not matched to a gene: 6. The CDR3 is 12 amino acids. CDR1 and CDR2 (germline): KGHSH, LQKENI. This chain's CDR3 is CASSRQGQTAFF. The CDR3 DNA follows: TGTGCCAGCTCACGACAGGGGCAGACGGCTTTCTTT.

The rearrangement uses TRBV7-9 and TRBJ2-3, with D perhaps TRBD2 (5 bases). Trimming pared 5 bases from V and 2 bases from J, leaving 14 bases between. The CDR3 contains 15 residues. The V gene's germline CDR1 is SEHNR and CDR2 FQNEAQ (reference sequence). CDR3 sequence reads: CASSTHGVVTDTQYF. The CDR3 region has the DNA TGTGCCAGCAGCACCCACGGGGTAGTCACAGATACGCAGTATTTT.

The CDR3 DNA sequence: TGTGCCAGCAGCCGCCTGAGGGGACAGGAGACCCAGTACTTC. The encoded protein is CASSRLRGQETQYF. The chain employs TRBV3-1 (or the pseudogene TRBV3-2) and TRBJ2-5; 7 positions agree with TRBD1. V lost 4 bases to trimming and J lost 5 bases; unmatched junction nucleotides: 7. Germline-derived CDR1 and CDR2 are LGHDT and YNNKEL (reference sequence). This CDR3 spans 14 amino acids.

The chain carries TRBV5-3 and TRBJ2-1; 10 nucleotides align to TRBD1. TRBV5-3 is an open reading frame, and its role is uncertain. V shed 1 base and J 6 bases; nucleotides not matched to a gene: 4. CDR3 length equals 15 residues. CDR3 nucleotide sequence: TGTGCCAGAAGCTTGCATGGACAGGGGGTCAATGAGCAGTTCTTC. Translation gives CARSLHGQGVNEQFF.

The chain is built from TRBV7-2 and TRBJ1-2; TRBD1 is a possible D gene (6 bases). CDR1 SGHTA and CDR2 FQGNSA come from the germline V gene. The length of the CDR3 is 14 residues. Trimming cost V 5 bases and J 4 bases, with 14 bases left between them. The CDR3 is CASSPTTGSYGYTF. The CDR3 region has the DNA TGTGCCAGCAGCCCAACGACAGGCAGCTATGGCTACACCTTC.

A note on this clone: The same CDR3 can be traced to other DNA sequences in this sample. The genes are TRBV14 and TRBJ2-7; D is unresolved. Looked up from germline, CDR1 is SGHDN and CDR2 is FVKESK. CDR3 size: 13 residues. Between the trimmed V and J ends, which lost 0 bases and 4 bases, there was a span of 7 bases. CDR3 nucleotide sequence: TGTGCCAGCAGCCAAGATCGAGGTTACGAGCAGTACTTC. This sequence encodes CASSQDRGYEQYF.

The CDR3 reads CASSRGLAFGTDTQYF. The CDR3 DNA is TGCGCCAGCAGCCGCGGACTAGCTTTTGGCACAGATACGCAGTATTTT. The chain recombines TRBV4-1 with TRBJ2-3; 8 nucleotides align to TRBD2. The ends lost 4 bases at V and 1 base at J; junction bases unmatched: 7. Germline CDR1 is MGHRA and CDR2 is YSYEKL. The CDR3 is 16 amino acids.

This clone was seen only once. V usage is TRBV6-5 and J usage is TRBJ2-3, with a possible D match to TRBD2 (5 bases). The CDR3 covers 13 residues. Per germline, CDR1 MNHEY and CDR2 SVGAGI. V was cut by 6 bases and J by 8 bases, with 15 bases left in between. The CDR3 loop is CASRSAVSGTQYF. CDR3 DNA sequence: TGTGCCAGCAGGTCAGCGGTATCGGGTACGCAGTATTTT.